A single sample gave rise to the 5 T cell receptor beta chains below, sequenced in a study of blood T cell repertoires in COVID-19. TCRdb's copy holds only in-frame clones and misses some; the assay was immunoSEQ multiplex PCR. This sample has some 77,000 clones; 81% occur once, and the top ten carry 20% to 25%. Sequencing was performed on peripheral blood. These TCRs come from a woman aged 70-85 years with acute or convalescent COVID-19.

CDR3 protein: CASSAPSAYEQYF. The CDR3 region has the DNA TGTGCCAGCAGTGCCCCTAGCGCCTACGAGCAGTACTTC. The genes are TRBV6-4 and TRBJ2-7; weak D call: TRBD2 (6 bases). The CDR3 runs to 13 residues. V shed 4 bases and J shed 2 bases, with 9 bases lying between them. Germline V gene data show CDR1 as MRHNA and CDR2 as SNTAGT.

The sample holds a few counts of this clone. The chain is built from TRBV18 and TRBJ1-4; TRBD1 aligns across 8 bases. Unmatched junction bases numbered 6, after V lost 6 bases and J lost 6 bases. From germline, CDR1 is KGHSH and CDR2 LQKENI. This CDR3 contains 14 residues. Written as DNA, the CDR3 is TGTGCCAGCTCCCCGGACAGGGCCGATGAAAAACTGTTTTTT. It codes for CASSPDRADEKLFF.

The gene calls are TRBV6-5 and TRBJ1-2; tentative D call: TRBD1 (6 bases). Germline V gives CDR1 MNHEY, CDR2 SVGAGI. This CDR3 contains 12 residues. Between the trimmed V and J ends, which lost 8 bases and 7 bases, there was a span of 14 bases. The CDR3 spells CASGRGWGGYTF. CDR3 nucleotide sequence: TGTGCCAGCGGCAGGGGCTGGGGTGGCTACACCTTC.

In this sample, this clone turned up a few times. CDR3 region: CASSLRTGGGNGYTF. For the CDR3, the DNA is TGTGCCAGTAGTCTCCGGACAGGGGGCGGGAATGGCTACACCTTC. J is TRBJ1-2 and V is TRBV19, with 11 nucleotides matching TRBD1. J gave up 6 bases and V 5 bases, and 8 bases lay outside the gene matches. The CDR3 loop spans 15 amino acids. Germline V gene data show CDR1 as LNHDA and CDR2 as SQIVND (reference sequence). Complete variable domain (other parts from reference TRBV19 and TRBJ1-2): DGGITQSPKYLFRKEGQNVTLSCEQNLNHDAMYWYRQDPGQGLRLIYYSQIVNDFQKGDIAEGYSVSREKKESFPLTVTSAQKNPTAFYLCASSLRTGGGNGYTFGSGTRLTVV.

The CDR3 DNA reads TGTGCCAGCAGTTTTAGGTCAGCGGGAGCCTACGAGCAGTACTTC. Its translation: CASSFRSAGAYEQYF. The genes are TRBV28 and TRBJ2-7; 8 nucleotides align to TRBD2. This CDR3 has 15 amino acids. Germline V gives CDR1 MDHEN, CDR2 SYDVKM. V was clipped by 3 bases and J by 2 bases; unmatched bases: 6.